This T cell receptor (beta chain) originates from a study of shared clonotypes between healthy human individuals. Some clones are missing from TCRdb's copy, which holds only in-frame ones; the method was immunoSEQ multiplex PCR. This table has over a million clones, around 98% appearing once. From germline, CDR1 is MNHEY and CDR2 SVGAGI. V gave up 5 bases and J gave up 4 bases, with 8 bases separating them. The CDR3 has 12 amino acids. Study-wide findings and caveats: Clonotypes shared by all four donors outscored non-shared clonotypes in generation probability. Limited genetic and exposure-history diversity came from having few donors. Although depth was large, rarefaction showed that sequencing of the sorted subsets was incomplete.

As regards this clone: What it recognizes is unknown.

The material sequenced was naive CD4+ T cells sorted from blood. Documented subset: CD45RA+ positively selected. This sequence was found in a man aged 25 to 45 in good health. The genes are TRBV6-5 and TRBJ1-1; the D is unclear. The CDR3, as DNA: TGTGCCAGCAGTCTTCGGGGCACTGAAGCTTTCTTT. Encoded protein: CASSLRGTEAFF.